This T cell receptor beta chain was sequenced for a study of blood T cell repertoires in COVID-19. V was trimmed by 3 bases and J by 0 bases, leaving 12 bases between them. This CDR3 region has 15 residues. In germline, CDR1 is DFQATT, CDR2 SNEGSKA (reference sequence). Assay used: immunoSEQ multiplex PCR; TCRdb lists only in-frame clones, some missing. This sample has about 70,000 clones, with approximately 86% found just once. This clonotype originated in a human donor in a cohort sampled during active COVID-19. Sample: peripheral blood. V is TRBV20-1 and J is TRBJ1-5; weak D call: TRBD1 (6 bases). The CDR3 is CSASRTALSNQPQHF. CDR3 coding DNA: TGCAGTGCTAGTAGGACAGCCCTTAGCAATCAGCCCCAGCATTTT.